What follows is one TCR beta chain and its context. Its antigen remains unknown. These data come from a study of blood T cells in healthy people across ages. Alongside a J-beta primer mix, a sample-barcoded 5' primer served in a second PCR lasting about 7 to 12 cycles. TCRdb analysed the 5' RACE reads with MiXCR anew, one entry per CDR3 protein. Of fewer than 900,000 distinct CDR3 sequences listed, around 40% are singletons. CDR3 length: 13 residues. V lost 2 bases and J lost 0, with 5 bases in between. From germline, CDR1 is DFQATT and CDR2 SNEGSKA (reference sequence). Whole-study results and caveats: Age showed a roughly linear inverse relationship with TCR beta diversity per million T cells.

The TCR sequence derives from a woman aged 55-69 years in good health. This chain joins TRBV20-1 and TRBJ2-1; D unclear. The sequenced sample was blood. CDR3 coding DNA: TGCAGTGCTAGACACAGCTCCTACAATGAGCAGTTCTTC. Amino acids: CSARHSSYNEQFF.